This passage covers 16 T cell receptor beta chains from one sample sequenced in a study of T cell responses to AZD1222 COVID-19 vaccine (dated by TCRdb to about 2021). The library was made by the immunoSEQ multiplex PCR assay. Not all clones reach the TCRdb copy of this immuneACCESS table, which keeps in-frame sequences only. Checked studies attribute under half of the gap to unresolved V genes and leave the rest unexplained. Recorded for this sample are about 160,000 clones; under 95% of them occurred a single time. Jointly, the top ten make up about 4.6% of the sample. The time point label corresponds to: baseline before first vaccination. The treatment or condition label, as the study defines it: meningococcal conjugate vaccine given as trial control. The material sequenced was peripheral blood, taken on day 0 of MenACWY control vaccination. The receptors here all came from an adult in good health.

The chain employs TRBV3-1 (or the pseudogene TRBV3-2) and TRBJ2-7; the D gene is possibly TRBD1 (6 bases). Germline V CDR1 and CDR2: LGHDT, YNNKEL (reference sequence). Trimming stripped 8 bases from V and 7 bases from J, with 12 bases between. This CDR3 comprises 11 residues. CDR3 sequence reads: CASRDTREQYF. In DNA, the CDR3 is TGTGCCAGCCGGGACACAAGGGAGCAGTACTTC.

This rearrangement joins TRBV7-9 to TRBJ1-1; D remains unclear. There are 14 residues in the CDR3. The germline V gene has CDR1 SEHNR and CDR2 FQNEAQ (reference sequence). Trimming removed 5 bases at V and 1 base at J, with 11 bases between. The CDR3 nucleotides read TGTGCCAGCAGCGAGAAGGGCCCGAACACTGAAGCTTTCTTT. Its translation: CASSEKGPNTEAFF.

This sequence joins TRBV10-1 and TRBJ1-1; D gene ambiguous. CDR1 WNHNN and CDR2 SYGVQD come from the germline V gene (reference sequence). With 3 bases removed from V and 10 bases from J, the gap between germline ends came to 12 bases. This CDR3 spans 12 amino acids. The CDR3 loop is CASSDDSYSAFF. The CDR3 region has the DNA TGCGCCAGCAGTGACGACTCCTACTCAGCTTTCTTT.

V gene TRBV6-6 combines with J gene TRBJ2-7; D may be TRBD1 (5 bases). Per the germline V gene, CDR1 is MNHNY and CDR2 is SVGAGI (reference sequence). The CDR3 has 15 residues. The ends were cut back, 0 bases at V and 5 bases at J, with 14 bases in the middle. The CDR3 region is CASSYSQGRGNEQYF. Here the CDR3 DNA reads TGTGCCAGCAGTTACTCGCAGGGTAGGGGCAACGAGCAGTACTTC.

This rearrangement joins TRBV7-2 to TRBJ1-3; no reliable D call. The ends were cut back, 5 bases at V and 0 bases at J, with 11 bases in the middle. This CDR3 spans 15 amino acids. Germline values: CDR1 SGHTA, CDR2 FQGNSA. The CDR3 coding sequence is TGTGCCAGCAGCCCCCGGGTCGGCTCTGGAAACACCATATATTTT. Translating it yields CASSPRVGSGNTIYF.

J is TRBJ1-6 and V is TRBV9, with 9 bases matching TRBD1. The CDR3 spans 18 residues. V was clipped by 3 bases and J by 6 bases; unmatched bases: 13. Germline CDR1 SGDLS, CDR2 YYNGEE. In DNA form, the CDR3 reads TGTGCCAGCAGCGACAATCCGGACAGGGGACTCTTTAATTCACCCCTCCACTTT. Residues: CASSDNPDRGLFNSPLHF.

This clone was observed a few times. The J gene is TRBJ2-1, the V gene TRBV25-1, with TRBD1 matching 10 bases. This CDR3 has 14 amino acids. Germline values: CDR1 MGHDK, CDR2 SYGVNS. J lost 8 bases, V lost 8 bases, and 9 bases had no gene match. The CDR3 spells CASAAGTGVHEQFF. The CDR3 DNA reads TGTGCCAGCGCGGCCGGGACAGGGGTTCATGAGCAGTTCTTC.

This chain links TRBV10-3 with TRBJ1-2; the D is unclear. The germline V gene has CDR1 ENHRY and CDR2 SYGVKD. The CDR3 sequence is 13 residues long. Trimming removed 2 bases at V and 3 bases at J, with 7 bases between. CDR3 protein: CAISEGSHYGYTF. The DNA of the CDR3 is TGTGCCATCAGTGAGGGGTCTCACTATGGCTACACCTTC.

The CDR3 bases are TGTGCCTCGCAGGCAGGGGGCGCAAGGGGCTACGAGCAGTACTTC. It is translated as CASQAGGARGYEQYF. The V call is TRBV28, the J call TRBJ2-7, with 8 bases matching TRBD1. This CDR3 is 15 amino acids long. J gave up 3 bases and V 11 bases, and 15 bases lay outside the gene matches. Germline lookup yields CDR1 MDHEN and CDR2 SYDVKM.

DNA of the CDR3: TGCAGCGTTGTTACGGTGGCTTCCGGGGAGCTGTTTTTT. Residues: CSVVTVASGELFF. The genes are TRBV29-1 and TRBJ2-2, with no clear D. The CDR3 is made up of 13 amino acids. The germline V and J ends were trimmed by 4 bases and 6 bases, with 12 bases remaining between them. Per germline, CDR1 SQVTM and CDR2 ANQGSEA.

The rearrangement joins TRBV27 to TRBJ2-2; no reliable D call. There are 17 residues in the CDR3. Germline V CDR1 and CDR2: MNHEY, SMNVEV (reference sequence). The ends were cut back, 6 bases at V and 3 bases at J, with 20 bases in the middle. DNA of the CDR3: TGTGCCAGCAGCGCTACCCCCCCGGGTATGCACACCGGGGAGCTGTTTTTT. It specifies CASSATPPGMHTGELFF.

The chain links TRBV30 to TRBJ2-1; 8 bases are shared with TRBD2. Germline values: CDR1 GTSNPN, CDR2 SVGIG (reference sequence). V gave up 7 bases and J gave up 4 bases; unmatched junction bases: 6. This CDR3 is built from 13 residues. The CDR3 nucleotides are TGTGCCTTAAGTAGCGGGGATTACAATGAGCAGTTCTTC. This sequence encodes CALSSGDYNEQFF.

The chain employs TRBV3-1 (or the pseudogene TRBV3-2) and TRBJ1-6, with D uncertain. In germline, CDR1 is LGHDT, CDR2 YNNKEL (reference sequence). Trimming took off 1 base at V and 9 bases at J, with 13 bases between the two ends. The CDR3 is 15 amino acids. The CDR3 DNA follows: TGTGCCAGCAGCCAAGGAGTTTTTCGGCTTTCACCCCTCCACTTT. It translates to CASSQGVFRLSPLHF.

The chain employs TRBV21-1 and TRBJ2-7; whether TRBD2, the table's D call, matches the DNA was not checked. TRBV21-1 is designated a pseudogene. The CDR3 contains 16 residues. This CDR3 reads CASSLLCGSKSYEQYF. As DNA, the CDR3 is TGTGCCAGCAGCCTACTATGCGGGAGTAAGTCCTACGAGCAGTACTTC.

This sequence joins TRBV3-1 (or the pseudogene TRBV3-2) and TRBJ2-2; 7 bases map to TRBD2. This CDR3 is 17 amino acids long. CDR1 LGHDT and CDR2 YNNKEL come from the germline V gene (reference sequence). V lost 0 bases and J lost 5; bases outside the gene matches: 9. DNA for the CDR3: TGTGCCAGCAGCCAAGAAGTGGGAGGGCCCTCGACCGGGGAGCTGTTTTTT. The encoded protein is CASSQEVGGPSTGELFF.

The J gene is TRBJ1-1, the V gene TRBV19; D gene unclear. Germline V CDR1 and CDR2: LNHDA, SQIVND (reference sequence). The CDR3 is 14 residues long. V lost 1 base, J lost 3 bases, and 9 bases lay in between. DNA of the CDR3: TGTGCCAGTAGTATAGTGAGGGCTCACACTGAAGCTTTCTTT. This gives the protein CASSIVRAHTEAFF.